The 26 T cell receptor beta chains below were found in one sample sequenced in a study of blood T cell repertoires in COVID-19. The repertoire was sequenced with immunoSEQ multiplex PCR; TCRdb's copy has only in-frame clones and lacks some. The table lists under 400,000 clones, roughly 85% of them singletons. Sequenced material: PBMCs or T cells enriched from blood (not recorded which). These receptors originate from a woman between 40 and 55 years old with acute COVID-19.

In nucleotides, the CDR3 is TGTGCCAGCAGTGTGGACAGGGACTATGGCTACACCTTC. Translated: CASSVDRDYGYTF. This chain connects TRBV2 to TRBJ1-2; 8 bases match TRBD1. This CDR3 has 13 residues. Germline CDR1 and CDR2: SNHLY and FYNNEI. Trimming took 4 bases from V and 3 from J; bases not matched to a gene: 1.

CDR3 region: CASSLRSGANVLTF. CDR3 in DNA: TGTGCCAGCAGTTTACGGTCTGGGGCCAACGTCCTGACTTTC. The chain combines TRBV27 with TRBJ2-6; no definite D call. CDR1 is MNHEY, CDR2 SMNVEV, per germline (reference sequence). V lost 2 bases and J 1 base, leaving 3 bases between the germline ends. The CDR3 is made up of 14 amino acids.

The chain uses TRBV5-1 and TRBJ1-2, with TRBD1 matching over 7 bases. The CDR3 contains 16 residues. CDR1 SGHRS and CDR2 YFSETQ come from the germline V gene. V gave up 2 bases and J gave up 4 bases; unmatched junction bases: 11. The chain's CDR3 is CASSFLRDSTSYGYTF. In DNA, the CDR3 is TGCGCCAGCAGCTTTCTCCGGGACAGCACGTCCTATGGCTACACCTTC.

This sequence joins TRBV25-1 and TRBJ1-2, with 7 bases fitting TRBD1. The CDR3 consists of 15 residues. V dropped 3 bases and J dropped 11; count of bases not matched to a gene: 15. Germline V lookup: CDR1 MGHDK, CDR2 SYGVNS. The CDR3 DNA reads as TGTGCCAGCAGTGATCTAGGGACAGAGCCCCGGTGGTACACCTTC. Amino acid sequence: CASSDLGTEPRWYTF.

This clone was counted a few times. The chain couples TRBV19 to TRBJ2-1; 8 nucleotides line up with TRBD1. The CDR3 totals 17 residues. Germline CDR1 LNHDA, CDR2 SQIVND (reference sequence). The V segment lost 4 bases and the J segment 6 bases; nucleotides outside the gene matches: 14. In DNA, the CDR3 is TGTGCCAGTAGTACGCCTCCCTGGACAGGGTCTCCCAATGAGCAGTTCTTC. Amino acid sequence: CASSTPPWTGSPNEQFF.

The CDR3 loop reads CASRGGAPGETQYF. CDR3 sequence (DNA): TGTGCCAGTAGGGGGGGGGCACCCGGAGAGACCCAGTACTTC. The V gene is TRBV19, the J gene TRBJ2-5, with a tentative D call TRBD2 (7 bases). Germline values: CDR1 LNHDA, CDR2 SQIVND (reference sequence). CDR3 size: 14 residues. The V end was cut by 6 bases, the J end by 4 bases, with 15 bases between.

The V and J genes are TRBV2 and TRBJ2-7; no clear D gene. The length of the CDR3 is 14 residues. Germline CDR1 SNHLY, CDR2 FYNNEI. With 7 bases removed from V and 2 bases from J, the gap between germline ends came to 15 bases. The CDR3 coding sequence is TGTGCCAGCAAGGTACAGCACATTACCTACGAGCAGTACTTC. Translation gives CASKVQHITYEQYF.

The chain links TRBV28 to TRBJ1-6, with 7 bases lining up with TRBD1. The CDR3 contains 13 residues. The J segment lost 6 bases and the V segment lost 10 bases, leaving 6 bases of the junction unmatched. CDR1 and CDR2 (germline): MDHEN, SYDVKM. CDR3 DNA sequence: TGTGCCATCTCCGGGACAGTTAATTCACCCCTCCACTTT. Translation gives CAISGTVNSPLHF.

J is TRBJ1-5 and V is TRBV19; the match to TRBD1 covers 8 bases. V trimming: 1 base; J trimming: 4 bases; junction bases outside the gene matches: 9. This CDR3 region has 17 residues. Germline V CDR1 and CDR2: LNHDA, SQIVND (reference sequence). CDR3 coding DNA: TGTGCCAGTAGTATAGGGATACAGGGGGTTGGGAATCAGCCCCAGCATTTT. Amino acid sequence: CASSIGIQGVGNQPQHF.

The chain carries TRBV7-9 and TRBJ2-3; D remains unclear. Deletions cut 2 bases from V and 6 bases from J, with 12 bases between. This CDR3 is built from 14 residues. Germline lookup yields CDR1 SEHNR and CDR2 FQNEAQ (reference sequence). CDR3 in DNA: TGTGCCAGCAGCTTATCTATAACTATTGATACGCAGTATTTT. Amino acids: CASSLSITIDTQYF.

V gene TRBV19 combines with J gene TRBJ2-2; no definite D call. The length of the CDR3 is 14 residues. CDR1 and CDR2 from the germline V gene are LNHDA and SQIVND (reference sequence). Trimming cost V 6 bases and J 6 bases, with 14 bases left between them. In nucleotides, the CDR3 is TGTGCCAGTAGCAACGAGTTAGGAGCCGGGGAGCTGTTTTTT. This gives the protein CASSNELGAGELFF.

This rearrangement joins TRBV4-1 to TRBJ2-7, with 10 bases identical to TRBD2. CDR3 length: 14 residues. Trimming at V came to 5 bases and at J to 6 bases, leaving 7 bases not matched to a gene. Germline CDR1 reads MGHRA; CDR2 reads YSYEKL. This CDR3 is CASSYLAGASEQYF. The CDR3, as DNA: TGCGCCAGCAGCTATCTAGCGGGAGCATCCGAGCAGTACTTC.

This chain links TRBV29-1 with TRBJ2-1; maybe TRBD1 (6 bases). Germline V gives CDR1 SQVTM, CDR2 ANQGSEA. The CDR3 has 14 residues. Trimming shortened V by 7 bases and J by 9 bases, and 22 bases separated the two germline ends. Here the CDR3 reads CSGSPWGREGEQFF. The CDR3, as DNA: TGCAGCGGTTCACCATGGGGGCGCGAGGGTGAGCAGTTCTTC.

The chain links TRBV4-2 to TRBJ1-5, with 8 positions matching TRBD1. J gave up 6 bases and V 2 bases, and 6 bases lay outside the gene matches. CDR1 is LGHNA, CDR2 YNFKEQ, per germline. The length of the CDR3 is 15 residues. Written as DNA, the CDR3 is TGTGCCAGCAGCCAACCTGGACAGGGCAGTCAGCCCCAGCATTTT. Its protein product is CASSQPGQGSQPQHF.

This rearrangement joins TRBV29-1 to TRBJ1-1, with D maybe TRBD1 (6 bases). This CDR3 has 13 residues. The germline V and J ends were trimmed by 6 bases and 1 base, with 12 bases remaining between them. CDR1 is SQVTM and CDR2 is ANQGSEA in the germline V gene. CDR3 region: CSVRTASNTEAFF. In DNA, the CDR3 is TGCAGCGTCCGGACAGCCTCGAACACTGAAGCTTTCTTT.

The CDR3 DNA follows: TGTGCCAGCAGTCGGAGGGGGACAGGGAGCACAGATACGCAGTATTTT. As protein: CASSRRGTGSTDTQYF. V usage is TRBV11-2 and J usage is TRBJ2-3; TRBD1 agrees at 9 bases. Germline V gene sequence: CDR1 SGHAT, CDR2 FQNNGV. Trimming cost V 6 bases and J 0 bases; bases outside gene matches: 7. CDR3 length equals 16 residues.

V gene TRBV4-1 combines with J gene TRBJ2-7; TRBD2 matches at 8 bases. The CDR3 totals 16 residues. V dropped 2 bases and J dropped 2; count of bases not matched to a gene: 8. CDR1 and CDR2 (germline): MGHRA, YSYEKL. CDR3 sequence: CASSQIISGAPYEQYF. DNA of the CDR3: TGCGCCAGCAGCCAAATCATTAGCGGGGCCCCCTACGAGCAGTACTTC.

CDR3 in DNA: TGTGCCAGCAGTGAATTTCGAGGCTCCTACAATGAGCAGTTCTTC. This encodes CASSEFRGSYNEQFF. The chain carries TRBV6-1 and TRBJ2-1; unclear D gene. The CDR3 contains 15 residues. Trimming took 2 bases from V and 0 from J, leaving 8 bases between them. Looked up from germline, CDR1 is MNHNS and CDR2 is SASEGT.

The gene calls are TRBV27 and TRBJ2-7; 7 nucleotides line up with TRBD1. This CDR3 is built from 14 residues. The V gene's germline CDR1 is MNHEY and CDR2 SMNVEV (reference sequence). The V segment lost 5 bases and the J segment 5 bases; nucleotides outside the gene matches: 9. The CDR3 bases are TGTGCCAGCAGTCCGAGGACAGGCCCAAACGAGCAGTACTTC. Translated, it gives CASSPRTGPNEQYF.

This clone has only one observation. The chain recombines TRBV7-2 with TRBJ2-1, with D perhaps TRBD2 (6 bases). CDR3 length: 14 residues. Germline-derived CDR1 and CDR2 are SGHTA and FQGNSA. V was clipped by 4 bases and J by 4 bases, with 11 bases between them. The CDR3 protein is CASSSPTRYNEQFF. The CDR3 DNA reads TGTGCCAGCAGCTCGCCGACTAGGTACAATGAGCAGTTCTTC.

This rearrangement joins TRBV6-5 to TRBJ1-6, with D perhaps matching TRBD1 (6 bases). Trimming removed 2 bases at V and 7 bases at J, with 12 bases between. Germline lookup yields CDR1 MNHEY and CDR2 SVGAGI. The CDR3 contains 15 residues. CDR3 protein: CASSYADSQNSPLHF. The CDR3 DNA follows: TGTGCCAGCAGTTACGCGGACAGCCAGAATTCACCCCTCCACTTT.

Written as DNA, the CDR3 is TGTGCCAGCAGGGACACCAAAATCCCTGGAAACACCATATATTTT. Translated: CASRDTKIPGNTIYF. This rearrangement joins TRBV2 to TRBJ1-3; perhaps TRBD1 as D (5 bases). The CDR3 totals 15 residues. Germline V CDR1 and CDR2: SNHLY, FYNNEI. V was cut by 6 bases and J by 2 bases, with 14 bases left in between. Looking up the rest from reference TRBV2 and TRBJ1-3 gives the full variable domain: EPEVTQTPSHQVTQMGQEVILRCVPISNHLYFYWYRQILGQKVEFLVSFYNNEISEKSEIFDDQFSVERPDGSNFTLKIRSTKLEDSAMYFCASRDTKIPGNTIYFGEGSWLTVV.

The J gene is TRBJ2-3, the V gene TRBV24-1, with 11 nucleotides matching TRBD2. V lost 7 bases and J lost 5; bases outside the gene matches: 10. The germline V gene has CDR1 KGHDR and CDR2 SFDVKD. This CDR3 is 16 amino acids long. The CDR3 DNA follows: TGTGCCACCAGCGACAGTACTAGCGGGGGTGGAGATACGCAGTATTTT. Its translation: CATSDSTSGGGDTQYF.

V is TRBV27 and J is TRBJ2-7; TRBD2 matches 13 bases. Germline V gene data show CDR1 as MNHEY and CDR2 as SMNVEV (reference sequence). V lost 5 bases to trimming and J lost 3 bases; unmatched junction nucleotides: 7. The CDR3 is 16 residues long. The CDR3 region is CASSPTSGRAIYEQYF. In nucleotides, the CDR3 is TGTGCCAGCAGTCCTACTAGCGGGAGGGCCATCTACGAGCAGTACTTC.

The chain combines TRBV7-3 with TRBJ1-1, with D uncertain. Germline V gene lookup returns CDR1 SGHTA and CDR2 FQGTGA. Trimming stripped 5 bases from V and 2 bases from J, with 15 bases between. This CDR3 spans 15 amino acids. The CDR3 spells CASSLQQIRNTEAFF. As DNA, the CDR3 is TGTGCCAGCAGCCTACAGCAGATCCGAAACACTGAAGCTTTCTTT.

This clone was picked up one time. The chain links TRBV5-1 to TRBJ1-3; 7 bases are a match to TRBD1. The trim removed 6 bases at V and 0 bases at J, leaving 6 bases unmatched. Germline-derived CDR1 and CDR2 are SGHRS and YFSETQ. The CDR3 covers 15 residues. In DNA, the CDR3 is TGCGCCAGCACCAGCCAGGGGGACTCTGGAAACACCATATATTTT. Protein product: CASTSQGDSGNTIYF.